The T cell receptor (beta chain) under discussion was sequenced for a study of T-cell reconstitution after alpha-beta-depleted transplantation in children. Whole-study results and caveats: Several hundred expanded graft clones reportedly were the source of alpha-beta T cells about two months after transplant. It was newly produced T cells that mostly accounted for T-cell counts and diversity one year after transplant.

This clonotype was picked up many times. As yet, its antigen is unknown. A library of TCRbeta sequences, prepared with unique molecular identifiers, was generated. Via MiXCR, TCRdb re-called the PCR reads, giving one row per CDR3 protein. The table has just over 950,000 distinct CDR3 sequences, 25% to 30% seen once. Sequences were derived from PBMCs, mostly from graft donor cells, sampled 360 days after TCRalphabeta/CD19-depleted stem cell transplant. The TCR sequence derives from a boy under two years old who had a stem cell transplant for SCID, so the T cells may come from the graft donor.

The CDR3, as DNA: TGCGCCAGCAGCTTAATGACAGCTAACACTGAAGCTTTCTTT. Its translation is CASSLMTANTEAFF. The V gene is TRBV5-1, the J gene TRBJ1-1; possibly TRBD1 for D (5 bases). This CDR3 spans 14 amino acids. Trimming shortened V by 2 bases and J by 2 bases, and 10 bases separated the two germline ends. Germline V gives CDR1 SGHRS, CDR2 YFSETQ.